A single sample is the source of the 17 T cell receptor beta chains below, sequenced in a study of shared clonotypes between healthy human individuals. Repertoires were generated with immunoSEQ multiplex PCR, while TCRdb's copy carries only in-frame clones and drops some. The sample yields 1,100,000 or so clones, about 84% seen once. The sequencing input was memory CD4+ T cells from PBMCs. Indicated subset: CD45RA-negative fraction. The receptors originated from a young man in good health. Some clones in this sample may be carry-over from other donors' samples.

The chain carries TRBV5-1 and TRBJ1-2; D possibly corresponds to TRBD1 (5 bases). Trimming stripped 4 bases from V and 0 bases from J, with 16 bases between. The CDR3 consists of 16 residues. Germline values: CDR1 SGHRS, CDR2 YFSETQ. The CDR3 DNA reads as TGCGCCAGCAGCCCCGGGGGGAGCCGAACTAACTATGGCTACACCTTC. It is translated as CASSPGGSRTNYGYTF. Looking up the rest from reference TRBV5-1 and TRBJ1-2 gives the full variable domain: KAGVTQTPRYLIKTRGQQVTLSCSPISGHRSVSWYQQTPGQGLQFLFEYFSETQRNKGNFPGRFSGRQFSNSRSEMNVSTLELGDSALYLCASSPGGSRTNYGYTFGSGTRLTVV.

This clone was counted once. This sequence joins TRBV6-1 and TRBJ2-3; 7 nucleotides line up with TRBD2. CDR3 length: 15 residues. V was pared by 3 bases and J by 0 bases, with 3 bases of the junction left unmatched. Germline V gives CDR1 MNHNS, CDR2 SASEGT. In DNA, the CDR3 is TGTGCCAGCAGTGAGATGCGGGGGAGCACAGATACGCAGTATTTT. This translates into CASSEMRGSTDTQYF.

This clone came up once. J is TRBJ2-2 and V is TRBV7-9; D unresolved. V was pared by 3 bases and J by 6 bases, with 11 bases between. Germline V CDR1 and CDR2: SEHNR, FQNEAQ (reference sequence). This CDR3 contains 14 residues. The CDR3 region has the DNA TGTGCCAGCAGCTTTTTGGTCGCCGCCGGGGAGCTGTTTTTT. It yields the protein CASSFLVAAGELFF.

A word on this clone: A far larger clone is one nucleotide away, so this likely arose from a read error. The V gene is TRBV7-9, the J gene TRBJ2-5; D unresolved. The CDR3 totals 11 residues. CDR1 is SEHNR and CDR2 is FQNEAQ in the germline V gene (reference sequence). Trimming pared 5 bases from V and 1 base from J, leaving 2 bases between. CDR3 DNA: TGTGCCAGCAGCGGCCAAGAGACCCAGTACTTC. Its protein product is CASSGQETQYF. Full variable domain (rest looked up from reference TRBV7-9 and TRBJ2-5): DTGVSQNPRHKITKRGQNVTFRCDPISEHNRLYWYRQTLGQGPEFLTYFQNEAQLEKSRLLSDRFSAERPKGSFSTLEIQRTEQGDSAMYLCASSGQETQYFGPGTRLLVL.

This clone has just a few counts. This CDR3 reads CATSPMNTEAFF. As DNA, the CDR3 is TGTGCCACCAGCCCGATGAACACTGAAGCTTTCTTT. The genes are TRBV28 and TRBJ1-1; D unclear. The CDR3 loop spans 12 amino acids. Germline V gives CDR1 MDHEN, CDR2 SYDVKM. With 10 bases removed from V and 0 bases from J, the gap between germline ends came to 9 bases.

The chain combines TRBV14 with TRBJ2-1; 10 bases are shared with TRBD1. V lost 4 bases, J lost 5 bases, and 8 bases stayed unmatched. The germline CDR1 and CDR2 sequences are SGHDN and FVKESK. The CDR3 contains 16 residues. For the CDR3, the DNA is TGTGCCAGCAGCCCCTTAGGACAGGGGGAAAACAATGAGCAGTTCTTC. This gives the protein CASSPLGQGENNEQFF.

The chain carries TRBV28 and TRBJ1-1, with D unclear. This CDR3 region has 13 residues. Germline V gives CDR1 MDHEN, CDR2 SYDVKM. V was trimmed by 4 bases and J by 11 bases, leaving 17 bases between them. The CDR3 spells CASSSLGSAEAFF. CDR3 sequence (DNA): TGTGCCAGCAGTTCTCTGGGCAGCGCGGAGGCTTTCTTT.

Notes on this clone: The identical CDR3 is also encoded by other nucleotide sequences in the sample. The chain uses TRBV18 and TRBJ2-5; D is unclear. Trimming cost V 3 bases and J 1 base, with 3 bases left between them. Germline V CDR1 and CDR2: KGHSH, LQKENI. CDR3 length: 12 residues. This chain's CDR3 is CASSPSQETQYF. In nucleotides, the CDR3 is TGTGCCAGCTCACCCAGCCAAGAGACCCAGTACTTC.

The rearrangement uses TRBV10-3 and TRBJ1-2; 12 bases align to TRBD1. The V and J ends lost 8 bases and 7 bases, in that order; junction bases with no gene match: 5. Looked up from germline, CDR1 is ENHRY and CDR2 is SYGVKD. CDR3 length: 13 amino acids. The CDR3 DNA follows: TGTGCCATCTCGGGGACAGGGGGCTCTGGCTACACCTTC. Encoded protein: CAISGTGGSGYTF.

This chain connects TRBV5-8 to TRBJ1-5; D uncertain. The CDR3 consists of 15 residues. Trimming pared 4 bases from V and 4 bases from J, leaving 15 bases between. CDR1 and CDR2 from the germline V gene are SGHTS and YDEGEE. The CDR3 sequence: CASSPRPWPNQPQHF. The CDR3 coding sequence is TGTGCCAGCAGCCCACGACCGTGGCCGAATCAGCCCCAGCATTTT.

The chain uses TRBV7-2 and TRBJ2-5, with D perhaps matching TRBD1 (5 bases). CDR3 size: 15 residues. V was cut by 3 bases and J by 4 bases, with 15 bases left in between. Germline V gene lookup returns CDR1 SGHTA and CDR2 FQGNSA. The CDR3 region is CASSFGSGYGETQYF. For the CDR3, the DNA is TGTGCCAGCAGCTTTGGTTCAGGGTATGGAGAGACCCAGTACTTC. Together with reference TRBV7-2 and TRBJ2-5, the CDR3 gives the full variable domain: GAGVSQSPSNKVTEKGKDVELRCDPISGHTALYWYRQSLGQGLEFLIYFQGNSAPDKSGLPSDRFSAERTGGSVSTLTIQRTQQEDSAVYLCASSFGSGYGETQYFGPGTRLLVL.

J is TRBJ2-3 and V is TRBV9; no firm D call. V lost 5 bases, J lost 6 bases, and 7 bases lay in between. Looked up from germline, CDR1 is SGDLS and CDR2 is YYNGEE. The CDR3 length is 11 residues. In nucleotides, the CDR3 is TGTGCCAGCAGAAACGCGGATACGCAGTATTTT. Translated, it gives CASRNADTQYF.

The gene calls are TRBV7-2 and TRBJ2-3, with 7 nucleotides matching TRBD1. The germline CDR1 and CDR2 sequences are SGHTA and FQGNSA. V dropped 5 bases and J dropped 5; count of bases not matched to a gene: 7. The CDR3 is made up of 14 amino acids. CDR3 nucleotide sequence: TGTGCCAGCAGCCAAGTCACAGGGGAAGATACGCAGTATTTT. Protein: CASSQVTGEDTQYF. Drawing the rest from reference TRBV7-2 and TRBJ2-3, the complete variable domain is GAGVSQSPSNKVTEKGKDVELRCDPISGHTALYWYRQSLGQGLEFLIYFQGNSAPDKSGLPSDRFSAERTGGSVSTLTIQRTQQEDSAVYLCASSQVTGEDTQYFGPGTRLTVL.

This clone showed up just once. The rearrangement joins TRBV5-1 to TRBJ1-3; D not certain. Trimming took off 1 base at V and 0 bases at J, with 11 bases between the two ends. Germline assignment: CDR1 SGHRS and CDR2 YFSETQ. There are 16 residues in the CDR3. CDR3 sequence: CASSLLGGGSGNTIYF. DNA of the CDR3: TGCGCCAGCAGCTTGTTAGGCGGCGGCTCTGGAAACACCATATATTTT.

This clone was recorded many times. The rearrangement uses TRBV11-2 and TRBJ1-2; 8 nucleotides match TRBD1. Germline lookup yields CDR1 SGHAT and CDR2 FQNNGV. The CDR3 loop spans 18 amino acids. J gave up 2 bases and V 2 bases, and 13 bases lay outside the gene matches. The DNA for the CDR3 is TGTGCCAGCAGCTTACAGGGGGCCCCTTCCCCTTACAACTATGGCTACACCTTC. It is translated as CASSLQGAPSPYNYGYTF.

V and J are TRBV7-8 and TRBJ2-1; 8 bases are a match to TRBD1. In germline, CDR1 is SGHVS, CDR2 FQNEAQ. The CDR3 spans 12 residues. With V trimmed by 3 bases and J by 15 bases, 7 bases remained unmatched. In DNA, the CDR3 is TGTGCCAGCAGCTTGACAGGGGATAACCGGTTCTTC. Protein sequence: CASSLTGDNRFF.

Only one count was recorded for this clone. This sample includes further DNA sequences coding for the same CDR3. The chain recombines TRBV6-1 with TRBJ2-1, with D perhaps assigned TRBD1 or TRBD2 (5 bases each). The CDR3 is made up of 15 amino acids. V lost 2 bases and J lost 1, with 9 bases in between. The germline V gene has CDR1 MNHNS and CDR2 SASEGT. Here the CDR3 reads CASSELAGSYNEQFF. The CDR3 DNA reads as TGTGCCAGCAGTGAACTAGCAGGGTCCTACAATGAGCAGTTCTTC.